What follows are 8 T cell receptor beta chains derived from one specimen sequenced in a study of blood T cells in healthy people across ages. It was with a sample-barcoded 5' primer and a J-beta primer mix that a second PCR of about 6 to 12 cycles was run. TCRdb processed the 5' RACE reads anew with MiXCR; each CDR3 protein has one entry. The sample contains 1.5 million to 2 million distinct CDR3 sequences, 30% to 35% of which appear only once. Sequenced input: blood. All receptors derive from a woman in her 30s in good health.

The chain has TRBV4-1 and TRBJ1-4; D possibly corresponds to TRBD1 (6 bases). Trimming took off 2 bases at V and 2 bases at J, with 12 bases between the two ends. CDR3 size: 16 residues. The germline CDR1 and CDR2 sequences are MGHRA and YSYEKL. CDR3 bases: TGCGCCAGCAGCCAAAGTCAGGGGAGGACTAATGAAAAACTGTTTTTT. It encodes CASSQSQGRTNEKLFF.

Turning to this clonotype: A much larger clone differs by one base, so this may be a read error. The chain links TRBV12-3 or TRBV12-4 to TRBJ2-4; maybe TRBD2 (5 bases). The J call may be incorrect, as the DNA end agrees better with TRBJ2-7. The CDR3 loop spans 14 amino acids. The CDR3 nucleotides read TGTGCCAGCAGCATCAGAGGGAGCACCTACGAGCAGTACTTC. It encodes CASSIRGSTYEQYF.

V gene TRBV5-1 combines with J gene TRBJ1-3, with D unclear. Germline V gene sequence: CDR1 SGHRS, CDR2 YFSETQ. This CDR3 contains 14 residues. V lost 3 bases and J 4 bases, leaving 11 bases between the germline ends. This chain's CDR3 is CASSSGLEGNTIYF. The CDR3 nucleotides are TGCGCCAGCAGCTCGGGGTTGGAAGGAAACACCATATATTTT.

CDR3 bases: TGTGCCAGCAGCTTTCAAGTGACCTCCTACGAGCAGTACTTC. It specifies CASSFQVTSYEQYF. The V and J genes are TRBV7-2 and TRBJ2-7, with no clear D. The germline V gene encodes CDR1 SGHTA and CDR2 FQGNSA. Trimming removed 3 bases at V and 0 bases at J, with 9 bases between. The CDR3 runs 14 residues.

This chain connects TRBV5-1 to TRBJ2-5; 7 positions agree with TRBD1. Looked up from germline, CDR1 is SGHRS and CDR2 is YFSETQ. V lost 4 bases, J lost 11 bases, and 14 bases stayed unmatched. The CDR3 loop spans 14 amino acids. The CDR3 sequence is CASSTTGLAYGQYF. The CDR3 coding sequence is TGCGCCAGCAGCACGACAGGGTTGGCCTACGGGCAGTACTTC.

The table lists this clonotype with many counts. This chain links TRBV29-1 with TRBJ2-7; a possible D gene is TRBD1 (5 bases). V gave up 4 bases and J gave up 0 bases, with 13 bases separating them. This CDR3 has 14 amino acids. In germline, CDR1 is SQVTM, CDR2 ANQGSEA. The CDR3 coding sequence is TGCAGCGTTGTTGCGCAGGGCCACTCCTACGAGCAGTACTTC. Its translation is CSVVAQGHSYEQYF.

The sample holds a few counts of this clonotype. The V call is TRBV7-6, the J call TRBJ2-1, with TRBD2 identical over 8 bases. The germline gives CDR1 SGHVS, CDR2 FNYEAQ. CDR3 length equals 11 residues. V dropped 4 bases and J dropped 12; count of bases not matched to a gene: 2. The CDR3 spells CASSWSGRQFF. The DNA of the CDR3 is TGTGCCAGCAGCTGGAGCGGGAGGCAGTTCTTC.

The chain carries TRBV6-1 and TRBJ1-6; 7 bases fit TRBD1. This CDR3 has 18 residues. V was clipped by 3 bases and J by 10 bases; unmatched bases: 18. Germline V gene data show CDR1 as MNHNS and CDR2 as SASEGT. The CDR3: CASSDDRVFASGLSPLHF. Written as DNA, the CDR3 is TGTGCCAGCAGTGACGACAGGGTTTTCGCATCGGGTTTATCACCCCTCCACTTT.